This is a list of T cell receptor beta chains from one sample in a study of cytomegalovirus exposure and HLA in healthy donors. Repertoires were generated with immunoSEQ multiplex PCR, while TCRdb's copy carries only in-frame clones and drops some. This sample yields 150,000 to 200,000 clones, of which about 80% are seen a single time; over 5.5% belongs to the top ten. Specimen: PBMCs. These receptors came from a man aged 18 to 29 in good health and CMV-seropositive. The CDR3 runs from the conserved cysteine through the conserved F or W. A row's size may be missing; if present it is once, few, many or a size class.

NA,TRBJ2-1,TRBV14,CASSQASHKINNEQFF
once,TRBJ2-3,TRBV9,CASGSGGGQYF
once,TRBJ2-3,TRBV11-3,CASSRGLAGADTQYF
NA,TRBJ1-2,TRBV29-1,CSVEDLRQADYGYTF
once,TRBJ2-5,TRBV7-7,CASSRPDIQYQETQYF
NA,TRBJ2-6,TRBV4-3,CASSQDHSSGANVLTF
NA,TRBJ1-5,TRBV7-2,CASSHRGGGVQPQHF
NA,TRBJ2-7,TRBV30,CAWNSVHYEQYF
NA,TRBJ1-2,TRBV28,CASSFARQEVTDYGYTF
NA,TRBJ2-4,TRBV7-8,CASSPRVAGSIHAKNIQYF
once,TRBJ1-2,TRBV15,CATSRDPGSGQGRAGYTF
NA,TRBJ1-5,TRBV30,CAWSVQGNNQPQHF
NA,TRBJ2-1,TRBV4-2,CASSPDNAAYNEQFF
NA,TRBJ2-1,TRBV5-4,CASSPQTSSYNEQFF
NA,TRBJ2-6,TRBV9,CASSARQGPRIWSSGANVLTF
NA,TRBJ2-7,TRBV28,CASSSSGAFSYEQYF
NA,TRBJ2-5,TRBV29-1,CSVQGNLQETQYF
NA,TRBJ2-7,TRBV5-1,CASSLESRGVYEQYF
NA,TRBJ2-2,TRBV27,CASSLEWDRGYTGELFF
NA,TRBJ2-5,TRBV27,CASSPLRAGVEKTQYF
NA,TRBJ2-1,TRBV7-3,CASSMDSGSYNEQFF
NA,TRBJ2-7,TRBV18,CASSPNRGSYEQYF
NA,TRBJ1-2,TRBV19,CASSSGINYGYTF
NA,TRBJ2-1,TRBV7-3,CASSRPGLPYNEQFF
NA,TRBJ1-1,TRBV27,CASSFQGRETEAFF
NA,TRBJ1-1,TRBV19,CASIPQGRNTEAFF
once,TRBJ2-7,TRBV13,CASSTPTSGSGEQYF
NA,TRBJ1-2,TRBV7-3,CASSQYAGTEYGYTF
NA,TRBJ1-5,TRBV28,CASSQSQGSNQPQHF
few,TRBJ2-7,TRBV4-2,CASSQMGNYEQYF
NA,TRBJ2-7,TRBV29-1,CSARTSGSRDSEQYF
NA,TRBJ1-4,TRBV2,CASRERDTSNEKLFF
NA,TRBJ2-2,TRBV11-2,CASSLGGSGELFF
few,TRBJ1-1,TRBV18,CASSPGQGYTEAFF
NA,TRBJ1-3,TRBV18,CASSPPYRAGNTIYF
NA,TRBJ1-2,TRBV4-1,CASSQGGGRNYGYTF
NA,TRBJ2-3,TRBV11-2,CASSMGLAGPTDTQYF
NA,TRBJ1-5,TRBV5-6,CASSLWTPAAANQPQHF
once,TRBJ2-4,TRBV27,CASSQHPLELAGGGGKNIQYF
NA,TRBJ2-1,TRBV5-1,CASKNPRGSYNEQFF